The source of this T cell receptor (beta chain) is a study of blood T cell repertoires in COVID-19. About the study: Samples taken during acute and convalescent COVID-19 were collected in the United States, Italy and Spain. PBMCs, B-cell-depleted T cells, or T cells were the source of the cDNA or gDNA that made up the material.

CDR1 MNHEY and CDR2 SMNVEV come from the germline V gene (reference sequence). The germline V and J ends were trimmed by 2 bases and 1 base, with 8 bases remaining between them. The CDR3 extends over 14 amino acids. Original data processing: Reference gene primers were amplified, and this amplification served to estimate nucleated cell counts. The assay was immunoSEQ multiplex PCR, and TCRdb's table has in-frame clones only and misses some. That table furnishes V, J and clone size, whereas the DNA furnished D and trimming. The sample contains about 160,000 clones, over 75% of which appear only once. This chain connects TRBV27 to TRBJ1-2; D unresolved. The TCR was taken from a man aged 70 or older with acute or convalescent COVID-19. Specimen: peripheral blood. CDR3 nucleotides: TGTGCCAGCAGTTTAGGCGGGAATAACTATGGCTACACCTTC. Protein: CASSLGGNNYGYTF.